The subject of this entry is one T cell receptor beta chain. The CDR3 consists of 14 residues. Trimming took off 1 base at V and 13 bases at J, with 14 bases between the two ends. The germline V gene encodes CDR1 SGHTA and CDR2 FQGNSA. This record comes from a study of blood T cell repertoires in COVID-19. Produced via immunoSEQ multiplex PCR; TCRdb's table is partial and in-frame only. The sample consists of about 130,000 clones, about 89% of them appearing once. This receptor was obtained from a woman in her 70s with COVID-19, enrolled during active disease. Sequenced material: peripheral blood. The chain joins TRBV7-2 to TRBJ1-6, with a tentative D call TRBD1 (6 bases). The CDR3 protein is CASSLVRSGDPLHF. CDR3 DNA sequence: TGTGCCAGCAGCTTAGTTCGCTCAGGGGATCCCCTCCACTTT.